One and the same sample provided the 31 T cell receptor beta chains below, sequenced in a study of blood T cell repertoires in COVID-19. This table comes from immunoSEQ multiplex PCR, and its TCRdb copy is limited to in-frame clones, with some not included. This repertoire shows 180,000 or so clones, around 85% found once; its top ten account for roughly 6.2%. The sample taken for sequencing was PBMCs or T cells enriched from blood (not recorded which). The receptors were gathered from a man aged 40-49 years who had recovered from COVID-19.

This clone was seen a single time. The DNA for the CDR3 is TGTGCCAGCCAACTTACCCGGGTCTCCTACGAGCAGTACTTC. Its protein product is CASQLTRVSYEQYF. The rearrangement joins TRBV6-5 to TRBJ2-7; D not certain. Germline V CDR1 and CDR2: MNHEY, SVGAGI. CDR3 length equals 14 residues. V dropped 8 bases and J dropped 0 bases, with 14 bases sitting between them.

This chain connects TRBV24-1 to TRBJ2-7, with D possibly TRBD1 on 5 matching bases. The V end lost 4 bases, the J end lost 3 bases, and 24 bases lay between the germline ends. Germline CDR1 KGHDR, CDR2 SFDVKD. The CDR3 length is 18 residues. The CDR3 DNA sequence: TGTGCCACCAGTGACCGTCATTTGGGGCTGCGAACAAACTACGAGCAGTACTTC. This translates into CATSDRHLGLRTNYEQYF.

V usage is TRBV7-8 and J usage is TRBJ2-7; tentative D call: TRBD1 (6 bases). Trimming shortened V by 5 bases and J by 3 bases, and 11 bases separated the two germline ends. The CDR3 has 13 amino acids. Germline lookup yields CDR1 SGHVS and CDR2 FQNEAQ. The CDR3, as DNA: TGTGCCAGCAGCCACAGGGTCTACTACGAGCAGTACTTC. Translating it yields CASSHRVYYEQYF.

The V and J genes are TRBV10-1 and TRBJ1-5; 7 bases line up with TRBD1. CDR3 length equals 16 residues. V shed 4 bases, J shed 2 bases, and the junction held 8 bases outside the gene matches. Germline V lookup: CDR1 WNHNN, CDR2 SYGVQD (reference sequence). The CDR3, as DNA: TGCGCCAGCAGTGGTGAGGGGGCAGTAGGCAATCAGCCCCAGCATTTT. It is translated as CASSGEGAVGNQPQHF.

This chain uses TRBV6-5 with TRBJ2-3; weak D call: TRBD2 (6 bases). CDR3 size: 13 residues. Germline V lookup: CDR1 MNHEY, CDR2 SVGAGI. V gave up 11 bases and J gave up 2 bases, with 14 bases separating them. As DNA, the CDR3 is TGTGCCGGGAGGAGCGGAGTCACAGATACGCAGTATTTT. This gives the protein CAGRSGVTDTQYF.

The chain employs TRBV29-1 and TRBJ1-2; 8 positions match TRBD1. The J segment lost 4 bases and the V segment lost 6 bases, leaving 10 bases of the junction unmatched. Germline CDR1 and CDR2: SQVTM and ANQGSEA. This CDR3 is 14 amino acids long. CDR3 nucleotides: TGCAGCGTACTGACAGGGGCCCTAAGCTATGGCTACACCTTC. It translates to CSVLTGALSYGYTF.

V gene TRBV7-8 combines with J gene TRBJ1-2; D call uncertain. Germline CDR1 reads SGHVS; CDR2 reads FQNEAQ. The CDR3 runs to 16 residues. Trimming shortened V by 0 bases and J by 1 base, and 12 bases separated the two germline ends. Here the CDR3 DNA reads TGTGCCAGCAGCTTAGCCACAGCAAGTTATAACTATGGCTACACCTTC. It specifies CASSLATASYNYGYTF.

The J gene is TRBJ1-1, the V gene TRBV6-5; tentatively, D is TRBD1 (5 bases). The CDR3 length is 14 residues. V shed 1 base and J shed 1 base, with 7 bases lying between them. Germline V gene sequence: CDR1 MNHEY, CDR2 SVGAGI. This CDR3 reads CASSYWGENTEAFF. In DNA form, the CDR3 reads TGTGCCAGCAGTTACTGGGGGGAGAACACTGAAGCTTTCTTT.

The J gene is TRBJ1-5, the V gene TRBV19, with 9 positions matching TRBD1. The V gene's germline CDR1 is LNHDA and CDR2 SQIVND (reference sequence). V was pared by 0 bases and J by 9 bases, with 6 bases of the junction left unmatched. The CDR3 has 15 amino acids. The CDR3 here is CASSIEDRGSSPQHF. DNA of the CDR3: TGTGCCAGTAGTATAGAGGACAGGGGTAGTTCGCCCCAGCATTTT.

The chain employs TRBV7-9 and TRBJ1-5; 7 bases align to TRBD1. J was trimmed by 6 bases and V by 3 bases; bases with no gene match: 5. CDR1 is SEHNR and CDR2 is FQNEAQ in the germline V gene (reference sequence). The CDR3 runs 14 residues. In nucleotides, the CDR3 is TGTGCCAGCAGCTTTGACAGGGACGGTCAGCCCCAGCATTTT. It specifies CASSFDRDGQPQHF.

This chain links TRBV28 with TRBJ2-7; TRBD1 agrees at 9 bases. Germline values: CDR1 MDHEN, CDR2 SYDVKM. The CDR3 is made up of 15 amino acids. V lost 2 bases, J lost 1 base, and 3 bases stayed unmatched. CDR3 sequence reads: CASSLGQGRSYEQYF. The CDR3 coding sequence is TGTGCCAGCAGTTTAGGACAGGGGCGTTCCTACGAGCAGTACTTC.

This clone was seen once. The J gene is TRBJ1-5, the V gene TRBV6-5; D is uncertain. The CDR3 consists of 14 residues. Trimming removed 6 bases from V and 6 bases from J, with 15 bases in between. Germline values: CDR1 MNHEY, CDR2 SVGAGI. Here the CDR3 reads CASRPPGSGQPQHF. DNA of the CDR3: TGTGCCAGCAGACCCCCCGGGTCGGGTCAGCCCCAGCATTTT.

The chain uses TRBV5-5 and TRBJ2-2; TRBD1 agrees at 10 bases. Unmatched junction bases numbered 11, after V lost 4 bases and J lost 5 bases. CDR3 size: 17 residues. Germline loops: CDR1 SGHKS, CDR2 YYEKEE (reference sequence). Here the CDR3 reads CASSLGLGTGDTGELFF. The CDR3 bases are TGTGCCAGCAGCCTGGGGCTGGGGACAGGGGATACCGGGGAGCTGTTTTTT. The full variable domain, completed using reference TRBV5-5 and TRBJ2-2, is DAGVTQSPTHLIKTRGQQVTLRCSPISGHKSVSWYQQVLGQGPQFIFQYYEKEERGRGNFPDRFSARQFPNYSSELNVNALLLGDSALYLCASSLGLGTGDTGELFFGEGSRLTVL.

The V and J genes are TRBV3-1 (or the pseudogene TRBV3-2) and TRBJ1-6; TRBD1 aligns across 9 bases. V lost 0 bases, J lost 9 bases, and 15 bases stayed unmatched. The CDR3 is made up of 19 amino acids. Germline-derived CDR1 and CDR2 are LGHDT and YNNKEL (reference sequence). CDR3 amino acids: CASSQDRLQGARRPSPLHF. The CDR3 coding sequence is TGTGCCAGCAGCCAAGATCGTTTACAGGGGGCGAGAAGGCCTTCACCCCTCCACTTT.

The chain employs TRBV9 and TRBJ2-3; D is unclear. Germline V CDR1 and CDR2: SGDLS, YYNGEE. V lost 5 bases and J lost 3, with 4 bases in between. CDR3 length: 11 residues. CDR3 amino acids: CASSQTDTQYF. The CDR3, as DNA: TGTGCCAGCAGTCAGACAGATACGCAGTATTTT.

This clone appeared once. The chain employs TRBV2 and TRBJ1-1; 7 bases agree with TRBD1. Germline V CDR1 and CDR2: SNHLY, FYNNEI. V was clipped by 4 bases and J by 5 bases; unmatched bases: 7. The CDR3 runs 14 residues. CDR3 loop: CASSATGQGTEAFF. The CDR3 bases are TGTGCCAGCAGTGCGACAGGGCAGGGAACTGAAGCTTTCTTT.

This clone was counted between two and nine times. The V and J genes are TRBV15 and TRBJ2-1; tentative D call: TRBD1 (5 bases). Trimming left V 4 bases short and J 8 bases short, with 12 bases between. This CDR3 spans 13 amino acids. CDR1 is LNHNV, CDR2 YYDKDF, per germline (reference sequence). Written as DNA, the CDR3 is TGTGCCACCAGCACTTGGGGCGGCGATGAGCAGTTCTTC. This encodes CATSTWGGDEQFF. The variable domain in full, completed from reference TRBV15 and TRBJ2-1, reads DAMVIQNPRYQVTQFGKPVTLSCSQTLNHNVMYWYQQKSSQAPKLLFHYYDKDFNNEADTPDNFQSRRPNTSFCFLDIRSPGLGDTAMYLCATSTWGGDEQFFGPGTRLTVL.

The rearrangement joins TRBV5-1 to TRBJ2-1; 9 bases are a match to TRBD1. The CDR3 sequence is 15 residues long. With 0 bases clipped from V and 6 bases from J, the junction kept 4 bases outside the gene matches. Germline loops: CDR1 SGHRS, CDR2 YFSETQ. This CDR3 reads CASSLAGQGLNEQFF. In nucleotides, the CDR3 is TGCGCCAGCAGCTTGGCGGGACAGGGACTCAATGAGCAGTTCTTC.

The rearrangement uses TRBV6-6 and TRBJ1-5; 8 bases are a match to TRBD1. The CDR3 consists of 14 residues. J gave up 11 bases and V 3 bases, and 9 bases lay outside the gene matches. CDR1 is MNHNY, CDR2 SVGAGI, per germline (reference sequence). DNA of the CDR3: TGTGCCAGCAGTTATGGACAGGGAGGGTCTTCCCAGCATTTT. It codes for CASSYGQGGSSQHF.

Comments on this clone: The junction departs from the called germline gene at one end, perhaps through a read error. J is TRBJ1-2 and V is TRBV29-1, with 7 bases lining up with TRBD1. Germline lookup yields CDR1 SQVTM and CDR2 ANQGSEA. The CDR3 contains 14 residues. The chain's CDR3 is CSVEGPGQPYGYTF. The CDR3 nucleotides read TGCAGCGTCGAAGGCCCGGGACAGCCCTATGGCTACACCTTC.

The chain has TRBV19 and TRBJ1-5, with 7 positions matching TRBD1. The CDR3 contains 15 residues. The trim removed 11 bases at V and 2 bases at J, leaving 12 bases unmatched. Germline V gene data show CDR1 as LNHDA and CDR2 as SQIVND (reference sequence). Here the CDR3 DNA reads TGTGCCTCCCTAGGGGGCGCCCAAGGCAATCAGCCCCAGCATTTT. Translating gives CASLGGAQGNQPQHF.

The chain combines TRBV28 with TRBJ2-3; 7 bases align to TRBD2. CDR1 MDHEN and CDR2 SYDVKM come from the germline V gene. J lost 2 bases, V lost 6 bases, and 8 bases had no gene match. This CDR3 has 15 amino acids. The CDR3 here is CASSHWGGNTDTQYF. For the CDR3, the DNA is TGTGCCAGCAGCCACTGGGGGGGTAACACAGATACGCAGTATTTT. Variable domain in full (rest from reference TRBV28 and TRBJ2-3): DVKVTQSSRYLVKRTGEKVFLECVQDMDHENMFWYRQDPGLGLRLIYFSYDVKMKEKGDIPEGYSVSREKKERFSLILESASTNQTSMYLCASSHWGGNTDTQYFGPGTRLTVL.

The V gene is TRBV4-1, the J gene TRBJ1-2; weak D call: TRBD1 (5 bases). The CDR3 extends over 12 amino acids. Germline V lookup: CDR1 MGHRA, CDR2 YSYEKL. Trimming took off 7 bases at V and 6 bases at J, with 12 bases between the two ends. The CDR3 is CASKGLGNGYTF. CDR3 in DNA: TGCGCCAGCAAGGGACTGGGAAATGGCTACACCTTC.

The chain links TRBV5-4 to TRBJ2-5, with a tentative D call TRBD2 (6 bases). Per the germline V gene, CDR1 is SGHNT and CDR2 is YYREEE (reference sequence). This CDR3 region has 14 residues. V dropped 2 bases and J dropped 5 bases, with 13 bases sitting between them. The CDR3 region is CASSFSVGGETQYF. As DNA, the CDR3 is TGTGCCAGCAGCTTCTCGGTGGGAGGTGAGACCCAGTACTTC.

The chain's CDR3 is CASGQGHSPLHF. CDR3 sequence (DNA): TGTGCCAGCGGGCAGGGTCATTCACCCCTCCACTTT. V and J are TRBV28 and TRBJ1-6; a possible D gene is TRBD1 (5 bases). The germline gives CDR1 MDHEN, CDR2 SYDVKM. Trimming took 8 bases from V and 8 from J, leaving 10 bases between them. The CDR3 sequence is 12 residues long.

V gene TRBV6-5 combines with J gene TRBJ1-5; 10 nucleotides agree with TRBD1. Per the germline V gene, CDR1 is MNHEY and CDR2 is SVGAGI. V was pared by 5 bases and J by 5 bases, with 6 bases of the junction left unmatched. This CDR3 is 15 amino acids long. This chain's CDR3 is CASSPDRGHDQPQHF. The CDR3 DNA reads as TGTGCCAGCAGTCCTGACAGGGGGCACGATCAGCCCCAGCATTTT.

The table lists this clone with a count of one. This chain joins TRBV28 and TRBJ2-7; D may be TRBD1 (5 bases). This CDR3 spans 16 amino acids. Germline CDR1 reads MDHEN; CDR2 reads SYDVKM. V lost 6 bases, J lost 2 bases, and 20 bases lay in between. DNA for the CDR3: TGTGCCAGCAGGGTCCCAGGGCTAGGACCCGCCTACGAGCAGTACTTC. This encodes CASRVPGLGPAYEQYF.

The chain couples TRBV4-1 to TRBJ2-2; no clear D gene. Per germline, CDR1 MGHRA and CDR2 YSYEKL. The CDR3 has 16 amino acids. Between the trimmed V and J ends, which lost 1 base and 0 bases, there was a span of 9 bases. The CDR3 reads CASSQVTYANTGELFF. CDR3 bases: TGCGCCAGCAGCCAAGTAACTTACGCGAACACCGGGGAGCTGTTTTTT.

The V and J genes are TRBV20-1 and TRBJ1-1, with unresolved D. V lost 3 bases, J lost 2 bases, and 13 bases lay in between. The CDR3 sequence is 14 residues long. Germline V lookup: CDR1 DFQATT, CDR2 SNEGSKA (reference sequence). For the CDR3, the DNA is TGCAGTGCTAGTCCGACCCCGGGAAACACTGAAGCTTTCTTT. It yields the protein CSASPTPGNTEAFF.

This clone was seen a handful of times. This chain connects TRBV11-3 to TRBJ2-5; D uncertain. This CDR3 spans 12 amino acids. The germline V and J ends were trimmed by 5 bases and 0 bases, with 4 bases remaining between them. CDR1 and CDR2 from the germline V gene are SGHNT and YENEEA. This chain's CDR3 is CASSANQETQYF. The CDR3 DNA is TGTGCCAGCAGCGCGAACCAAGAGACCCAGTACTTC.

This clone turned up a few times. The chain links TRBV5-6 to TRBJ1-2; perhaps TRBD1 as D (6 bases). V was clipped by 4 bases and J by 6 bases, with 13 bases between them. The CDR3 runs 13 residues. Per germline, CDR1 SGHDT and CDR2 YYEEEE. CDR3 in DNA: TGTGCCAGCAGCAGCTCGCGGGGGCATGGCTACACCTTC. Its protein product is CASSSSRGHGYTF.